Listed here are 21 T cell receptor beta chains from one sample, sequenced in a study of glioma-infiltrating T cells. The iRepertoire nested amplicon-rescue multiplex PCR amplified TCR alpha and beta CDR3s from RNA. TCRdb independently ran MiXCR on the multiplex PCR reads; one entry per CDR3 protein. In the table there are 150,000 to 200,000 distinct CDR3 sequences, 25% to 35% of which are singletons. Sequencing was carried out using glioma tissue, nonneoplastic brain tissue, or PBMCs (not recorded which). The receptors come from a human donor with low-grade glioma or glioblastoma, undergoing nonglioma brain surgery, or in good health (not recorded which).

On this clonotype itself: The junction shows a germline mismatch at one end, possibly a read error. The V call is TRBV7-2, the J call TRBJ2-5; D is possibly TRBD1 or TRBD2 (5 bases each). The CDR3 has 14 amino acids. The germline gives CDR1 SGHTA, CDR2 FQGNSA. Here the CDR3 DNA reads TGTGCCAGCAGCCCGCGAGGAGGACAAGAGATCCAGTACTTC. Translation gives CASSPRGGQEIQYF.

This clonotype was seen more than once but under ten times. The chain employs TRBV5-5 and TRBJ1-5; 7 bases are shared with TRBD1. The V gene end was trimmed by 4 bases and the J gene end by 7 bases; junction bases not matched to a gene: 8. This CDR3 is built from 14 residues. CDR1 and CDR2 from the germline V gene are SGHKS and YYEKEE (reference sequence). The CDR3 region is CASSRQGDNQPQHF. The CDR3 nucleotides are TGTGCCAGCAGCCGACAGGGCGATAACCAGCCCCAGCATTTT.

This clonotype was found many times. This chain connects TRBV7-9 to TRBJ2-3, with a possible D match to TRBD1 (7 bases). Germline CDR1 SEHNR, CDR2 FQNEAQ (reference sequence). V was cut by 7 bases and J by 4 bases, with 18 bases left in between. This CDR3 is built from 15 residues. The CDR3, as DNA: TGTGCCAGCATTAGAGGCCAGGGGGGCGCAGATACGCAGTATTTT. Amino acid sequence: CASIRGQGGADTQYF.

This clonotype was seen a single time. The chain carries TRBV19 and TRBJ2-2; 9 nucleotides align to TRBD2. The V gene's germline CDR1 is LNHDA and CDR2 SQIVND (reference sequence). This CDR3 spans 17 amino acids. V gave up 0 bases and J gave up 6 bases; unmatched junction bases: 8. For the CDR3, the DNA is TGTGCCAGTAGTATAGATCGTGGTAGCGGGAGCCCCGGGGAGCTGTTTTTT. It encodes CASSIDRGSGSPGELFF.

At least ten counts were recorded for this clonotype. The rearrangement joins TRBV7-9 to TRBJ2-3, with a weak D call TRBD1 (6 bases). CDR1 and CDR2 from the germline V gene are SEHNR and FQNEAQ (reference sequence). Trimming removed 1 base from V and 10 bases from J, with 15 bases in between. This CDR3 contains 14 residues. The CDR3 sequence: CASSLGHDRMAQYF. The CDR3, as DNA: TGTGCCAGCAGCTTAGGCCATGACAGGATGGCGCAGTATTTT.

This clonotype was recorded many times. J is TRBJ2-1 and V is TRBV4-2; the D gene is possibly TRBD2 (6 bases). V lost 1 base to trimming and J lost 15 bases, with 16 bases between them. This CDR3 has 13 residues. Germline V CDR1 and CDR2: LGHNA, YNFKEQ. CDR3 loop: CASSQVPGKEGFF. DNA for the CDR3: TGTGCCAGCAGCCAAGTGCCCGGTAAGGAGGGGTTCTTC.

This clonotype was recorded at least ten times. The chain employs TRBV3-1 and TRBJ2-1, with 9 positions matching TRBD2. The CDR3 consists of 15 residues. Germline loops: CDR1 LGHDT, CDR2 YNNKEL (reference sequence). The V segment lost 0 bases and the J segment 10 bases; nucleotides outside the gene matches: 7. The DNA of the CDR3 is TGTGCCAGCAGCCAAGATAGTAGCGGGAGTTACGAGCAGTTCTTC. Amino acids: CASSQDSSGSYEQFF.

This clonotype was found a few times. The chain uses TRBV7-9 and TRBJ2-1; D gene unclear. The germline CDR1 and CDR2 sequences are SEHNR and FQNEAQ (reference sequence). This CDR3 has 15 residues. V lost 2 bases to trimming and J lost 2 bases, with 10 bases between them. The CDR3 nucleotides are TGTGCCAGCAGCTTAACACCCTCCCCCTACAATGAGCAGTTCTTC. Amino acids: CASSLTPSPYNEQFF.

The chain joins TRBV20-1 to TRBJ2-7; 13 nucleotides align to TRBD2. This CDR3 is 16 amino acids long. V trimming: 0 bases; J trimming: 4 bases; junction bases outside the gene matches: 6. The germline V gene encodes CDR1 DFQATT and CDR2 SNEGSKA (reference sequence). CDR3 sequence reads: CSARDFGTSGIYEQYF. In nucleotides, the CDR3 is TGCAGTGCTAGAGATTTCGGGACTAGCGGGATATACGAGCAGTACTTC.

This clonotype was detected many times. The V gene is TRBV5-1, the J gene TRBJ2-7; D remains ambiguous. CDR1 SGHRS and CDR2 YFSETQ come from the germline V gene. V dropped 4 bases and J dropped 4 bases, with 6 bases sitting between them. This CDR3 has 11 amino acids. In nucleotides, the CDR3 is TGCGCCAGCAGCAAAGAGTACGAGCAGTACTTC. Translating it yields CASSKEYEQYF.

Turning to this clonotype: Germline is not matched at one junction end, which may reflect a read error. This sequence joins TRBV10-2 and TRBJ1-2, with TRBD1 matching 9 bases. CDR1 WSHSY and CDR2 SAAADI come from the germline V gene. This CDR3 is built from 16 residues. CDR3 sequence: CATSPKRPGQGHGYTF. CDR3 in DNA: TGTGCCACTTCACCTAAAAGACCGGGACAGGGACATGGCTACACCTTC.

In the case of this clonotype: Given a much more abundant clone one base away, this may be a read error. The chain is built from TRBV12-3 or TRBV12-4 and TRBJ1-5, with unresolved D. This CDR3 has 15 residues. V shed 5 bases and J shed 3 bases, with 14 bases lying between them. This CDR3 is CASSARRGPNQPQHF. CDR3 DNA: TGTGCCAGCAGTGCAAGGAGAGGGCCCAATCAGCCCCAGCATTTT.

With respect to this clonotype: It may be a read error: a sequence one base away is much more abundant. This rearrangement joins TRBV20-1 to TRBJ1-6; perhaps TRBD1 as D (5 bases). V was shortened by 6 bases and J by 0 bases, with 15 bases between the two germline ends. This CDR3 comprises 16 residues. Per the germline V gene, CDR1 is DFQATT and CDR2 is SNEGSKA (reference sequence). CDR3 bases: TGCAGTGCCACCGAGACAGCGAGCTCCTATAATTCACCCCTCCACTTT. Protein: CSATETASSYNSPLHF.

The table lists this clonotype with a few counts. This chain joins TRBV4-1 and TRBJ2-3; TRBD2 matches at 10 bases. This CDR3 region has 17 residues. Germline V CDR1 and CDR2: MGHRA, YSYEKL. V dropped 0 bases and J dropped 3; count of bases not matched to a gene: 6. CDR3 nucleotides: TGCGCCAGCAGCCAAGAGCCAGCGGGAGGGCCTACAGATACGCAGTATTTT. This codes for CASSQEPAGGPTDTQYF.

The gene calls are TRBV12-3 or TRBV12-4 and TRBJ2-3, with D maybe TRBD2 (6 bases). The CDR3 covers 13 residues. V gave up 5 bases and J gave up 6 bases, with 12 bases separating them. This CDR3 is CASSTLARDTQYF. The DNA for the CDR3 is TGTGCCAGCAGTACACTAGCCCGCGATACGCAGTATTTT.

This clonotype came up a few times. The V gene is TRBV2, the J gene TRBJ2-3, with 7 bases lining up with TRBD2. Germline CDR1 is SNHLY and CDR2 is FYNNEI. V shed 1 base, J shed 1 base, and the junction held 5 bases outside the gene matches. The CDR3 sequence is 16 residues long. Written as DNA, the CDR3 is TGTGCCAGCAGTGAAGGATGGGGAGGGGGCACAGATACGCAGTATTTT. Its protein product is CASSEGWGGGTDTQYF.

To note about this clonotype: A single base separates this from a much larger clone, so it may be a read error. The chain uses TRBV3-1 and TRBJ1-5, with D possibly matching TRBD1 (5 bases). The germline V gene encodes CDR1 LGHDT and CDR2 YNNKEL (reference sequence). This CDR3 has 14 amino acids. In nucleotides, the CDR3 is TGTGCCAGCAGCCTCCGGGTAGGGGATCAGCCCAAGCATTTT. This sequence encodes CASSLRVGDQPKHF.

The chain recombines TRBV12-3 or TRBV12-4 with TRBJ1-5; D gene unclear. This CDR3 comprises 13 residues. The V end lost 5 bases, the J end lost 4 bases, and 9 bases lay between the germline ends. CDR3 sequence (DNA): TGTGCCAGCAGTCCCCTTCAGAATCAGCCCCAGCATTTT. Translation gives CASSPLQNQPQHF.

This clonotype is a singleton in its sample. This rearrangement joins TRBV6-2 or TRBV6-3 to TRBJ2-3, with D perhaps matching TRBD1 or TRBD2 (5 bases each). The CDR3 runs to 13 residues. Germline assignment: CDR1 MNHEY and CDR2 SVGEGT. Trimming cost V 6 bases and J 5 bases, with 12 bases left between them. CDR3 region: CASRRRGVDTQYF. The DNA for the CDR3 is TGTGCCAGCAGAAGGCGAGGGGTAGATACGCAGTATTTT.

The V gene is TRBV29-1, the J gene TRBJ2-5, with 10 bases aligning to TRBD1. CDR3 length: 15 residues. Germline CDR1 SQVTM, CDR2 ANQGSEA. The V gene end was trimmed by 3 bases and the J gene end by 7 bases; junction bases not matched to a gene: 11. CDR3 in amino acids: CSVEIRDRGLGTQYF. The CDR3 DNA follows: TGCAGCGTTGAGATACGTGACAGGGGGCTCGGGACCCAGTACTTC.

Remarks on this clonotype: A much more abundant neighbour one base away suggests this may be a read error. The chain couples TRBV6-2 or TRBV6-3 to TRBJ1-5; the D gene is possibly TRBD1 (5 bases). The CDR3 loop spans 16 amino acids. CDR1 is MNHEY, CDR2 SVGEGT, per germline. As DNA, the CDR3 is TGTGCCAGCACTCTCCCGGGGGGGGGTAGCAATCAGCACCAGCATTTT. It specifies CASTLPGGGSNQHQHF.